This record covers a single T cell receptor beta chain. The CDR3 loop spans 21 amino acids. Germline V gives CDR1 SGHDN, CDR2 FVKESK. The V and J ends lost 3 bases and 4 bases respectively, with 28 bases between them. The data are from a study of T cells of healthy individuals. A single record per CDR3 protein comes from TCRdb applying MiXCR to the 5' RACE reads. Among around 79,000 distinct CDR3 sequences listed, about 4.8% were seen once. The TCR originated in a female donor in good health. This sequence joins TRBV14 and TRBJ2-6; possible D gene TRBD1, 6 bases. The CDR3 sequence: CASSHIPGRTVPTRGANVLTF. CDR3 bases: TGTGCCAGCAGCCACATCCCCGGGCGGACAGTGCCTACTCGAGGGGCCAACGTCCTGACTTTC.